This entry is about one T cell receptor (beta chain). Antigen specificity is unknown. These data are taken from a study of T cell responses to AZD1222 COVID-19 vaccine. The study, taken as a whole, reports: The breadth and depth of Spike-specific TCRs increased once two AZD1222 doses had been given. In a largely white British group with more females than males, clonal diversity was possibly underestimated. Dominant CD4 TCR responses targeted spike regions 160-218 and 743-854. Scientists sampled the repertoires only once the peak T cell response had passed.

Method: immunoSEQ multiplex PCR; TCRdb's copy keeps in-frame clones and lacks some. The sample records tens of thousands of clones, more than 70% being singletons. Germline V CDR1 and CDR2: WSHSY, SAAADI. V dropped 6 bases and J dropped 1; count of bases not matched to a gene: 5. This CDR3 is built from 14 residues. Material: peripheral blood, obtained on day 0 of AZD1222 vaccination. The gene calls are TRBV10-2 and TRBJ1-1, with TRBD1 matching over 7 bases. The sequence was collected from an adult in good health. CDR3 in DNA: TGCGCCAGCAGCCTAGGGACAGCGAACACTGAAGCTTTCTTT. It encodes CASSLGTANTEAFF.